This note documents a single T cell receptor beta chain sequence. As yet, its antigen is unknown. This record belongs to a study of T cell responses to AZD1222 COVID-19 vaccine. Study findings and constraints: Among the donors, most were white British and more were female, and clonal diversity was possibly underestimated.

Here immunoSEQ multiplex PCR was the method, and the copy in TCRdb shows in-frame clones only, minus some. The repertoire consists of 150,000 to 200,000 clones, with 88% occurring once and the leading ten covering 20% to 30%. The germline V gene encodes CDR1 MDHEN and CDR2 SYDVKM. CDR3 length: 12 amino acids. The germline V and J ends were trimmed by 2 bases and 8 bases, with 9 bases remaining between them. The sample in question was peripheral blood, obtained 28 days after the second AZD1222 dose. The rearrangement joins TRBV28 to TRBJ1-1; D unclear. The receptor was derived from an adult who received the AZD1222 COVID-19 vaccine. CDR3 nucleotide sequence: TGTGCCAGCAGTTTACGACGGCGGGAAGCTTTCTTT. As protein: CASSLRRREAFF.